The rows below give T cell receptor beta chains drawn from one sample of a study of blood T cell repertoires in COVID-19. Assay: immunoSEQ multiplex PCR; the TCRdb copy retains only in-frame clones and omits some. The data contain 180,000 or so clones, 80% to 90% of them singletons. The specimen was peripheral blood. The receptors stem from a man aged 55 to 70 with acute or convalescent COVID-19. CDR3s include the opening cysteine and the closing phenylalanine or tryptophan. D genes are given only for firm matches. Only part of the rows carry a size: once, few, many, or a class if the clone is expanded.

TRBJ2-1 | TRBV9 | - | - | CASSVASRGGNEQFF | TGTGCCAGCAGCGTAGCCTCGCGAGGAGGGAATGAGCAGTTCTTC
TRBJ2-1 | TRBV6-4 | TRBD2 | - | CASSDKAGVIPYNEQFF | TGTGCCAGCAGTGACAAAGCGGGAGTAATTCCCTACAATGAGCAGTTCTTC
TRBJ2-3 | TRBV18 | - | - | CASSPLQRFLGDTDTQYF | TGTGCCAGCTCACCACTTCAGCGATTTCTAGGTGACACAGATACGCAGTATTTT
TRBJ1-2 | TRBV6-6 | TRBD1 | - | CASSPSLLGQGRNYGYTF | TGTGCCAGCAGTCCATCCCTACTAGGACAGGGGCGAAACTATGGCTACACCTTC
TRBJ2-5 | TRBV12-3/TRBV12-4 | TRBD1 | few | CASRQTGGETQYF | TGTGCCAGCAGACAGACAGGGGGCGAGACCCAGTACTTC
TRBJ1-1 | TRBV28 | TRBD1 | - | CASSIRGRTEAFF | TGTGCCAGCAGCATCAGGGGGCGGACTGAAGCTTTCTTT
TRBJ2-7 | TRBV5-4 | - | - | CASSGNREYEQYF | TGTGCCAGCAGCGGCAACAGGGAGTACGAGCAGTACTTC
TRBJ2-2 | TRBV28 | TRBD1 | - | CASSLIQGYGELFF | TGTGCCAGCAGCCTGATACAGGGGTACGGGGAGCTGTTTTTT
TRBJ2-7 | TRBV28 | TRBD2 | - | CASSLAGVNEQYF | TGTGCCAGCAGTTTGGCGGGGGTCAACGAGCAGTACTTC
TRBJ2-5 | TRBV9 | - | once | CASSQRETIGETQYF | TGTGCCAGCAGCCAGAGGGAGACCATCGGGGAGACCCAGTACTTC
TRBJ2-5 | TRBV29-1 | - | - | CSVHRGLETQYF | TGCAGCGTTCATAGGGGGTTAGAGACCCAGTACTTC
TRBJ2-7 | TRBV5-1 | TRBD2 | - | CASSPRASGMRVEQYF | TGCGCCAGCAGCCCCCGGGCTAGCGGGATGCGAGTTGAGCAGTACTTC
TRBJ2-6 | TRBV5-1 | - | - | CASSSRRDSGANVLTF | TGCGCCAGCAGCTCCCGACGGGACTCTGGGGCCAACGTCCTGACTTTC
TRBJ1-5 | TRBV28 | - | - | CASSLRGINQPQHF | TGTGCCAGCAGTTTGCGGGGGATCAATCAGCCCCAGCATTTT
TRBJ2-2 | TRBV18 | - | few | CASSPVVEGNTGELFF | TGTGCCAGCTCACCAGTGGTAGAGGGGAACACCGGGGAGCTGTTTTTT
TRBJ2-1 | TRBV2 | - | - | CASSTLDPGGNEQFF | TGTGCCAGCAGTACACTTGACCCCGGGGGCAATGAGCAGTTCTTC
TRBJ1-1 | TRBV29-1 | TRBD1 | few | CSVDDRATEAFF | TGCAGCGTTGACGACAGGGCCACTGAAGCTTTCTTT
TRBJ2-7 | TRBV2 | TRBD1 | - | CASRLGQGVVEQYF | TGTGCCAGCAGATTAGGACAGGGTGTGGTCGAGCAGTACTTC
TRBJ2-7 | TRBV5-4 | - | - | CASRDGQSYEQYF | TGTGCCAGCAGGGATGGACAGTCCTACGAGCAGTACTTC
TRBJ2-6 | TRBV5-1 | - | - | CASSETGSGANVLTF | TGCGCCAGCAGCGAGACAGGCTCTGGGGCCAACGTCCTGACTTTC
TRBJ1-2 | TRBV10-3 | - | - | CAAQAEGITSGYTF | TGTGCCGCTCAGGCGGAGGGGATAACAAGTGGCTACACCTTC
TRBJ2-1 | TRBV28 | - | once | CASSSPAGQTGEQFF | TGTGCCAGCAGTTCCCCGGCGGGGCAGACGGGTGAGCAGTTCTTC
TRBJ2-5 | TRBV5-1 | TRBD1 | once | CASSGQGLETQYF | TGCGCCAGCAGCGGACAGGGTTTAGAGACCCAGTACTTC
TRBJ2-1 | TRBV5-1 | TRBD2 | - | CASSQTSGSYNEQFF | TGCGCCAGCAGCCAGACTAGCGGGAGCTACAATGAGCAGTTCTTC
TRBJ2-1 | TRBV7-3 | - | - | CASSLAGRTLDNEQFF | TGTGCCAGCAGCTTGGCGGGGCGGACCTTGGACAATGAGCAGTTCTTC
TRBJ2-3 | TRBV19 | TRBD2 | - | CASSNRAGGTDTQYF | TGTGCCAGTAGTAACAGAGCGGGAGGGACAGATACGCAGTATTTT
TRBJ2-2 | TRBV19 | TRBD2 | - | CASSSLAVTGELFF | TGTGCCAGTAGCTCGCTAGCGGTGACCGGGGAGCTGTTTTTT
TRBJ2-1 | TRBV19 | - | - | CASSIMRGTGEQFF | TGTGCCAGTAGTATTATGAGGGGTACAGGGGAGCAGTTCTTC